The 24 T cell receptor beta chains below all came from one sample that was sequenced in a study of blood T cells in healthy people across ages. With a J-beta primer mix and a sample-barcoded 5' primer, a second PCR ran about 7 to 12 cycles. A single record per CDR3 protein comes from TCRdb applying MiXCR to the 5' RACE reads. The sample yields about 1.8 million distinct CDR3 sequences, less than 50% seen once. The sequenced material came from blood. These receptors were collected from a woman in her 40s in good health.

This chain uses TRBV28 with TRBJ1-5; a weak D match, TRBD1 (5 bases). Germline assignment: CDR1 MDHEN and CDR2 SYDVKM. The CDR3 runs 16 residues. Trimming removed 5 bases at V and 6 bases at J, with 20 bases between. The DNA of the CDR3 is TGTGCCAGCAGTGGGGGGACCGGGGGAATCATTCAGCCCCAGCATTTT. Its protein is CASSGGTGGIIQPQHF.

The chain joins TRBV7-9 to TRBJ2-7; the D gene is possibly TRBD1 (6 bases). This CDR3 is built from 17 residues. Between the trimmed V and J ends, which lost 1 base and 1 base, there was a span of 17 bases. Germline lookup yields CDR1 SEHNR and CDR2 FQNEAQ (reference sequence). DNA of the CDR3: TGTGCCAGCAGCTTAGAACTCAGGGACACCGAGTCCTACGAGCAGTACTTC. This gives the protein CASSLELRDTESYEQYF.

V is TRBV12-3 or TRBV12-4 and J is TRBJ2-2; tentatively, D is TRBD1 or TRBD2 (5 bases each). The CDR3 sequence is 16 residues long. The V and J ends lost 6 bases and 4 bases respectively, with 18 bases between them. CDR3: CASSGGTGRLTGELFF. The DNA for the CDR3 is TGTGCCAGCAGCGGTGGGACCGGCCGCCTCACCGGGGAGCTGTTTTTT.

There are a few counts of this clonotype. The rearrangement uses TRBV20-1 and TRBJ1-2; the match to TRBD1 covers 9 bases. CDR1 DFQATT and CDR2 SNEGSKA come from the germline V gene (reference sequence). V lost 3 bases to trimming and J lost 7 bases; unmatched junction nucleotides: 12. This CDR3 comprises 15 residues. The CDR3 loop reads CSASARQGGNRGYTF. The CDR3 coding sequence is TGCAGTGCTAGTGCGAGACAGGGGGGAAATCGTGGCTACACCTTC.

V and J are TRBV15 and TRBJ2-1; 8 bases line up with TRBD1. CDR3 length: 14 amino acids. Germline CDR1 LNHNV, CDR2 YYDKDF (reference sequence). V was pared by 9 bases and J by 9 bases, with 13 bases of the junction left unmatched. CDR3 nucleotide sequence: TGTGCCACTACTTTGAGGACAGGGTTCAGTGAGCAGTTCTTC. Translating it yields CATTLRTGFSEQFF.

V is TRBV7-2 and J is TRBJ1-4, with unresolved D. The length of the CDR3 is 14 residues. The ends were cut back, 5 bases at V and 5 bases at J, with 12 bases in the middle. Germline V gene lookup returns CDR1 SGHTA and CDR2 FQGNSA. The CDR3 here is CASSVAGRNEKLFF. CDR3 bases: TGTGCCAGCAGCGTGGCAGGAAGGAATGAAAAACTGTTTTTT.

This clonotype was observed a handful of times. The V call is TRBV4-3, the J call TRBJ2-5; D may be TRBD1 (6 bases). The CDR3 contains 15 residues. Germline V lookup: CDR1 LGHNA, CDR2 YSLEER. Trimming stripped 4 bases from V and 5 bases from J, with 17 bases between. The CDR3 loop is CASSRRGGRGETQYF. In nucleotides, the CDR3 is TGCGCCAGCAGCCGGAGAGGTGGCAGGGGTGAGACCCAGTACTTC.

In this sample, this clonotype turned up a few times. The chain is built from TRBV6-4 and TRBJ2-3; the D gene is possibly TRBD1 (6 bases). Germline V gives CDR1 MRHNA, CDR2 SNTAGT. Trimming pared 4 bases from V and 2 bases from J, leaving 16 bases between. This CDR3 region has 16 residues. Here the CDR3 reads CASSALQGPFTDTQYF. Here the CDR3 DNA reads TGTGCCAGCAGTGCGCTGCAGGGGCCCTTCACAGATACGCAGTATTTT.

The chain is built from TRBV4-1 and TRBJ2-5; TRBD1 aligns across 7 bases. The tail of the sequence fits TRBJ2-7 better, so the J call may be wrong. Germline loops: CDR1 MGHRA, CDR2 YSYEKL. This CDR3 spans 16 amino acids. DNA for the CDR3: TGCGCCAGCAGCCAAGAAAGGACAGGTCTGGACTACGAGCAGTACTTC. Translating it yields CASSQERTGLDYEQYF.

This clonotype was observed a few times. The V call is TRBV7-2, the J call TRBJ2-1, with 8 nucleotides matching TRBD1. Germline V gene sequence: CDR1 SGHTA, CDR2 FQGNSA. J was trimmed by 7 bases and V by 5 bases; bases with no gene match: 10. This CDR3 has 15 amino acids. CDR3 coding DNA: TGTGCCAGCAGCCCCGGGACAGGCTTTGGGAATGAGCAGTTCTTC. Translating it yields CASSPGTGFGNEQFF.

This clonotype was counted a few times. The chain is built from TRBV7-3 and TRBJ2-1; 12 bases are a match to TRBD2. Trimming took 2 bases from V and 8 from J; bases not matched to a gene: 10. CDR1 is SGHTA and CDR2 is FQGTGA in the germline V gene. The CDR3 is made up of 17 amino acids. CDR3 DNA: TGTGCCAGCAGCTTACGGACTAGCGGGGTTGGCGAAGATGAGCAGTTCTTC. It is translated as CASSLRTSGVGEDEQFF.

The table lists this clonotype with a count of one. V is TRBV9 and J is TRBJ2-7, with 9 bases lining up with TRBD2. The CDR3 contains 16 residues. Germline lookup yields CDR1 SGDLS and CDR2 YYNGEE. V was pared by 4 bases and J by 7 bases, with 15 bases of the junction left unmatched. Written as DNA, the CDR3 is TGTGCCAGCAGCCCCACCAGCGGGGGGTACGTCAATGAGCAGTACTTC. Its translation: CASSPTSGGYVNEQYF.

In this sample, this clonotype turned up a few times. The chain recombines TRBV10-3 with TRBJ2-4, with 7 bases that match TRBD1. Germline values: CDR1 ENHRY, CDR2 SYGVKD. This CDR3 contains 17 residues. Losses at the gene ends were 2 bases for V and 2 bases for J; bases not matched to a gene: 9. The CDR3 is CAISEEGQVWTKNIQYF. The CDR3 nucleotides are TGTGCCATCAGTGAGGAAGGACAGGTCTGGACCAAAAACATTCAGTACTTC.

Turning to this clonotype: One junction end does not reproduce the germline sequence, and a read error may be involved. The chain employs TRBV7-2 and TRBJ2-7; D may be TRBD1 or TRBD2 (5 bases each). The CDR3 length is 13 residues. Germline CDR1 and CDR2: SGHTA and FQGNSA. CDR3 sequence (DNA): TGTGCCAGCAGCTTGGGGGTCTCCTACGAGCAGTGCTTC. Translating gives CASSLGVSYEQCF.

The chain links TRBV7-9 to TRBJ1-2, with a tentative D call TRBD1 (5 bases). CDR3 length: 15 amino acids. From germline, CDR1 is SEHNR and CDR2 FQNEAQ (reference sequence). The V end lost 3 bases, the J end lost 3 bases, and 14 bases lay between the germline ends. CDR3 loop: CASSFGGRAYYGYTF. CDR3 sequence (DNA): TGTGCCAGCAGCTTTGGGGGTCGGGCCTACTATGGCTACACCTTC.

The chain links TRBV5-1 to TRBJ2-1, with a weak D call TRBD1 (7 bases). The CDR3 sequence is 13 residues long. The germline V gene encodes CDR1 SGHRS and CDR2 YFSETQ. V shed 6 bases and J shed 8 bases, with 15 bases lying between them. CDR3 protein: CASTGSRGDEQFF. The CDR3 DNA sequence: TGCGCCAGCACAGGATCCAGGGGGGATGAGCAGTTCTTC.

This clonotype was seen only a few times. J is TRBJ2-5 and V is TRBV7-2; 7 bases are a match to TRBD2. Germline assignment: CDR1 SGHTA and CDR2 FQGNSA. The junction had 10 bases not matched to a gene; V was cut back by 4 bases and J by 2 bases. The CDR3 covers 16 residues. The CDR3 bases are TGTGCCAGCAGCTCCCCCCGGGGGGATACTCAAGAGACCCAGTACTTC. This codes for CASSSPRGDTQETQYF.

This clonotype was observed once. The rearrangement links TRBV4-2 to TRBJ2-1, with no clear D. The CDR3 consists of 14 residues. Looked up from germline, CDR1 is LGHNA and CDR2 is YNFKEQ. With 0 bases removed from V and 6 bases from J, the gap between germline ends came to 9 bases. The CDR3 region is CASSQEVKSNEQFF. The CDR3 coding sequence is TGTGCCAGCAGCCAAGAAGTAAAGAGCAATGAGCAGTTCTTC.

The chain links TRBV28 to TRBJ1-2; D gene ambiguous. Trimming shortened V by 5 bases and J by 0 bases, and 10 bases separated the two germline ends. Per the germline V gene, CDR1 is MDHEN and CDR2 is SYDVKM. There are 14 residues in the CDR3. CDR3 sequence: CASSVITANYGYTF. CDR3 sequence (DNA): TGTGCCAGCAGTGTAATAACCGCTAACTATGGCTACACCTTC.

This clonotype has more than one count but fewer than ten. The chain carries TRBV29-1 and TRBJ2-1, with 7 positions matching TRBD2. The CDR3 loop spans 17 amino acids. V lost 2 bases and J lost 1; bases outside the gene matches: 11. Per the germline V gene, CDR1 is SQVTM and CDR2 is ANQGSEA. The CDR3: CSVESGESRVSYNEQFF. In DNA, the CDR3 is TGCAGCGTTGAAAGCGGGGAGTCTCGGGTGTCCTACAATGAGCAGTTCTTC.

The chain employs TRBV15 and TRBJ1-5; tentative D call: TRBD1 (5 bases). In germline, CDR1 is LNHNV, CDR2 YYDKDF (reference sequence). Deletions cut 1 base from V and 4 bases from J, with 11 bases between. This CDR3 has 15 residues. The CDR3 here is CATSRGQNSNQPQHF. The CDR3 nucleotides read TGTGCCACCAGCAGAGGACAGAACTCAAATCAGCCCCAGCATTTT. Variable domain in full (rest from reference TRBV15 and TRBJ1-5): DAMVIQNPRYQVTQFGKPVTLSCSQTLNHNVMYWYQQKSSQAPKLLFHYYDKDFNNEADTPDNFQSRRPNTSFCFLDIRSPGLGDTAMYLCATSRGQNSNQPQHFGDGTRLSIL.

This clonotype was recorded a few times. The chain couples TRBV11-2 to TRBJ2-7; TRBD1 aligns across 8 bases. The germline gives CDR1 SGHAT, CDR2 FQNNGV. V lost 3 bases to trimming and J lost 2 bases; unmatched junction nucleotides: 3. The CDR3 is 14 residues long. CDR3: CASSFQGAAYEQYF. DNA for the CDR3: TGTGCCAGCAGCTTTCAGGGGGCCGCCTACGAGCAGTACTTC.

This clonotype was counted at least ten times. The V call is TRBV4-2, the J call TRBJ1-2; the D gene is possibly TRBD1 (5 bases). The CDR3 extends over 12 amino acids. Trimming stripped 5 bases from V and 4 bases from J, with 8 bases between. Per the germline V gene, CDR1 is LGHNA and CDR2 is YNFKEQ. For the CDR3, the DNA is TGTGCCAGCAGCGCGACAGTCTATGGCTACACCTTC. It yields the protein CASSATVYGYTF.

The V and J genes are TRBV9 and TRBJ1-2; D unclear. The V end was cut by 2 bases, the J end by 3 bases, with 8 bases between. This CDR3 region has 13 residues. The germline gives CDR1 SGDLS, CDR2 YYNGEE. Here the CDR3 DNA reads TGTGCCAGCAGCGTCGAGGTGGACTATGGCTACACCTTC. This translates into CASSVEVDYGYTF.